The clone carrying this TCR beta chain was seen at least ten times. This sample is part of a study of early T cells in non-severe SARS-CoV-2 infection. The CDR3 totals 18 residues. J gave up 1 base and V 4 bases, and 11 bases lay outside the gene matches. Germline lookup yields CDR1 LNHDA and CDR2 SQIVND (reference sequence). Individual cDNA molecules each received unique molecular identifiers attached to them. TCRdb redid the calling of the 5' RACE reads with MiXCR, one entry per CDR3 protein. The data show approximately 76,000 distinct CDR3 sequences, with around 13% seen just once and roughly 1.3% held by the top ten.

Source material: whole blood. This TCR derives from an adult who was a healthcare worker with PCR-confirmed SARS-CoV-2 infection or an uninfected control (not recorded which). The chain couples TRBV19 to TRBJ2-4, with 9 bases aligning to TRBD1. The CDR3 is CASSNPSTGGAAKNIQYF. CDR3 coding DNA: TGTGCCAGTAGTAACCCATCAACAGGGGGCGCGGCCAAAAACATTCAGTACTTC.